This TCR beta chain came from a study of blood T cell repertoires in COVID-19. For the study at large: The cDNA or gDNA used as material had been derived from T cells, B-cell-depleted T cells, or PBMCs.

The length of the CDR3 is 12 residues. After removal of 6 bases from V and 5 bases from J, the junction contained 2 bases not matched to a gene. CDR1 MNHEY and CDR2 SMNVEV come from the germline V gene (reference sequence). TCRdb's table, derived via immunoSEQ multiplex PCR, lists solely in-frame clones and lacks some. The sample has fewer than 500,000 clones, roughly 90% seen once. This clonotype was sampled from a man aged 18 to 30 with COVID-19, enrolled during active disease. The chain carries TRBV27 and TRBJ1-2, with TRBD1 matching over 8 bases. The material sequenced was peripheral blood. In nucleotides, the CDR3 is TGTGCCAGCAGCCGACAGGGGTATGGCTACACCTTC. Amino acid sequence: CASSRQGYGYTF.